What follows are 22 T cell receptor beta chains derived from one specimen sequenced in a study of blood T cell repertoires in COVID-19. Method: immunoSEQ multiplex PCR; TCRdb's copy keeps in-frame clones and lacks some. The sample contains roughly 250,000 clones, over 65% of which appear only once. The sequencing sample was made of peripheral blood. These receptors came from a woman of 80 years or more with acute or convalescent COVID-19.

The chain recombines TRBV6-5 with TRBJ2-7, with 11 positions matching TRBD2. Trimming removed 2 bases from V and 4 bases from J; junction bases left unmatched: 7. The CDR3 sequence is 16 residues long. The germline V gene has CDR1 MNHEY and CDR2 SVGAGI. In DNA, the CDR3 is TGTGCCAGCAGTTACGGCCCAACTAGCGGGGGTTACGAGCAGTACTTC. Amino acid sequence: CASSYGPTSGGYEQYF.

The chain combines TRBV5-1 with TRBJ1-3; TRBD1 might be the D (5 bases). Germline CDR1 and CDR2: SGHRS and YFSETQ. This CDR3 is 14 amino acids long. V lost 4 bases and J lost 2, with 10 bases in between. The CDR3 spells CASSPPGAGNTIYF. For the CDR3, the DNA is TGCGCCAGCAGCCCGCCGGGGGCTGGAAACACCATATATTTT.

This clone occurred many times. V and J are TRBV15 and TRBJ2-2, with D maybe TRBD2 (5 bases). Trimming stripped 0 bases from V and 2 bases from J, with 16 bases between. Germline V lookup: CDR1 LNHNV, CDR2 YYDKDF (reference sequence). This CDR3 is built from 18 residues. The CDR3 sequence is CATSRDEVSGPNTGELFF. CDR3 nucleotide sequence: TGTGCCACCAGCAGAGATGAGGTGAGCGGACCCAACACCGGGGAGCTGTTTTTT.

In DNA, the CDR3 is TGTGCCAGCAGTGAATCCGGCAGGGGGACCTACGAGCAGTACTTC. Translating gives CASSESGRGTYEQYF. V is TRBV25-1 and J is TRBJ2-7, with TRBD1 matching 7 bases. Germline V lookup: CDR1 MGHDK, CDR2 SYGVNS. This CDR3 has 15 residues. With V trimmed by 1 base and J by 2 bases, 5 bases remained unmatched.

This chain connects TRBV2 to TRBJ2-2; 8 positions agree with TRBD2. This CDR3 comprises 15 residues. With 4 bases clipped from V and 5 bases from J, the junction kept 6 bases outside the gene matches. CDR1 is SNHLY, CDR2 FYNNEI, per germline. As DNA, the CDR3 is TGTGCCAGCAGTGTAGGGCTAGCGGGTACCGGGGAGCTGTTTTTT. It specifies CASSVGLAGTGELFF.

This clone showed up just once. This sequence joins TRBV7-6 and TRBJ2-2, with D perhaps matching TRBD1 (6 bases). Germline CDR1 and CDR2: SGHVS and FNYEAQ. With 5 bases removed from V and 0 bases from J, the gap between germline ends came to 10 bases. This CDR3 is built from 15 residues. The CDR3 loop is CASSRGTTNTGELFF. In DNA form, the CDR3 reads TGTGCCAGCAGCCGTGGGACAACGAACACCGGGGAGCTGTTTTTT.

The chain has TRBV5-8 and TRBJ2-3, with 8 bases matching TRBD2. The CDR3 spans 16 residues. From germline, CDR1 is SGHTS and CDR2 YDEGEE. The J segment lost 3 bases and the V segment lost 1 base, leaving 7 bases of the junction unmatched. The DNA for the CDR3 is TGTGCCAGCAGCTTGCGGATAGCGGGGACAACAGATACGCAGTATTTT. This translates into CASSLRIAGTTDTQYF.

J is TRBJ1-2 and V is TRBV5-1; 7 bases align to TRBD1. The CDR3 runs 13 residues. Looked up from germline, CDR1 is SGHRS and CDR2 is YFSETQ. The J segment lost 11 bases and the V segment lost 5 bases, leaving 12 bases of the junction unmatched. CDR3 region: CASRRGQEGPYTF. In DNA form, the CDR3 reads TGCGCCAGCAGACGAGGACAGGAGGGGCCTTACACCTTC.

In this sample, this clone turned up a few times. The chain links TRBV19 to TRBJ1-2; D gene uncertain. Per the germline V gene, CDR1 is LNHDA and CDR2 is SQIVND (reference sequence). Deletions cut 8 bases from V and 10 bases from J, with 20 bases between. The CDR3 sequence is 13 residues long. This chain's CDR3 is CASLAPGFVLYTF. In DNA form, the CDR3 reads TGTGCCAGTCTCGCCCCCGGGTTTGTTCTCTACACCTTC.

V usage is TRBV3-1 (or the pseudogene TRBV3-2) and J usage is TRBJ2-1; the match to TRBD2 covers 12 bases. Germline trimming cut 2 bases from V and 8 bases from J; bases unmatched to any gene: 10. From germline, CDR1 is LGHDT and CDR2 YNNKEL (reference sequence). The CDR3 covers 17 residues. CDR3 loop: CASSQKVRLAGVYEQFF. The CDR3 bases are TGTGCCAGCAGCCAAAAAGTTCGACTAGCGGGAGTGTATGAGCAGTTCTTC.

The chain has TRBV19 and TRBJ1-5, with TRBD1 identical over 8 bases. The length of the CDR3 is 14 residues. Germline V gene lookup returns CDR1 LNHDA and CDR2 SQIVND (reference sequence). With 9 bases clipped from V and 5 bases from J, the junction kept 9 bases outside the gene matches. CDR3 coding DNA: TGTGCCAGCTCGCCCCACAGGGGGGATCAGCCCCAGCATTTT. This encodes CASSPHRGDQPQHF.

A single count supports this clone. The identical CDR3 is also encoded by other nucleotide sequences in the sample. CDR3 nucleotide sequence: TGTGCCAGCAGTTTATTAGGGGACAGGGGCTATGGCTACACCTTC. It translates to CASSLLGDRGYGYTF. The chain recombines TRBV27 with TRBJ1-2; TRBD1 aligns across 10 bases. Trimming removed 1 base from V and 4 bases from J; junction bases left unmatched: 3. The CDR3 sequence is 15 residues long. Germline CDR1 and CDR2: MNHEY and SMNVEV (reference sequence).

V and J are TRBV6-5 and TRBJ1-5; TRBD1 is a possible D gene (5 bases). The germline V and J ends were trimmed by 2 bases and 5 bases, with 7 bases remaining between them. The CDR3 consists of 13 residues. Per germline, CDR1 MNHEY and CDR2 SVGAGI. DNA for the CDR3: TGTGCCAGCAGTTACCAGGGCCATCAGCCCCAGCATTTT. As protein: CASSYQGHQPQHF.

The chain combines TRBV2 with TRBJ2-2, with D perhaps TRBD1 (5 bases). This CDR3 has 14 residues. From germline, CDR1 is SNHLY and CDR2 FYNNEI. V was trimmed by 7 bases and J by 4 bases, leaving 13 bases between them. The CDR3 DNA is TGTGCCAGCACTGGGCAGGGCGGCACCGGGGAGCTGTTTTTT. Amino acids: CASTGQGGTGELFF.

The chain combines TRBV12-3 or TRBV12-4 with TRBJ1-1; 11 nucleotides agree with TRBD1. This CDR3 is 13 amino acids long. With 5 bases clipped from V and 9 bases from J, the junction kept 5 bases outside the gene matches. CDR3 in amino acids: CASSQDRGLKAFF. In nucleotides, the CDR3 is TGTGCCAGCAGTCAGGACAGGGGGCTTAAAGCTTTCTTT.

This sequence joins TRBV5-5 and TRBJ1-3, with unresolved D. V shed 4 bases and J shed 0 bases, with 14 bases lying between them. Germline CDR1 and CDR2: SGHKS and YYEKEE (reference sequence). The CDR3 runs 16 residues. The CDR3 DNA sequence: TGTGCCAGCAGCCCAGTCCCCTTACCCTCTGGAAACACCATATATTTT. Its translation is CASSPVPLPSGNTIYF.

This chain joins TRBV29-1 and TRBJ1-1, with D perhaps matching TRBD1 (5 bases). The CDR3 is 12 residues long. V dropped 8 bases and J dropped 1 base, with 11 bases sitting between them. Germline loops: CDR1 SQVTM, CDR2 ANQGSEA. This CDR3 reads CSPWTQNTEAFF. The CDR3 nucleotides read TGCAGCCCGTGGACACAGAACACTGAAGCTTTCTTT.

The V gene is TRBV15, the J gene TRBJ2-1; 9 nucleotides align to TRBD1. The CDR3 length is 16 residues. Germline CDR1 LNHNV, CDR2 YYDKDF (reference sequence). V lost 0 bases to trimming and J lost 7 bases; unmatched junction nucleotides: 7. The DNA of the CDR3 is TGTGCCACCAGCAGAGAGCGGACAGGGGTAGGGAATGAGCAGTTCTTC. Amino acid sequence: CATSRERTGVGNEQFF.

The chain links TRBV2 to TRBJ1-5, with D perhaps matching TRBD1 (6 bases). Trimming took off 1 base at V and 3 bases at J, with 10 bases between the two ends. CDR3 length equals 15 residues. Per the germline V gene, CDR1 is SNHLY and CDR2 is FYNNEI. The CDR3 bases are TGTGCCAGCAGTGAAGAAAGGGGGTCCAATCAGCCCCAGCATTTT. It yields the protein CASSEERGSNQPQHF.

The chain joins TRBV11-2 to TRBJ1-4, with TRBD1 matching over 7 bases. The CDR3 spans 15 residues. The V and J ends lost 6 bases and 3 bases, in that order; junction bases with no gene match: 7. Germline lookup yields CDR1 SGHAT and CDR2 FQNNGV. The CDR3 coding sequence is TGTGCCAGCAGGCCAAGGGGGCTGCCTAATGAAAAACTGTTTTTT. Protein product: CASRPRGLPNEKLFF.

The rearrangement links TRBV6-6 to TRBJ2-1; 7 nucleotides agree with TRBD2. CDR1 is MNHNY and CDR2 is SVGAGI in the germline V gene (reference sequence). The CDR3 covers 16 residues. Trimming at V came to 6 bases and at J to 0 bases, leaving 8 bases not matched to a gene. The CDR3 DNA follows: TGTGCCAGCAGGGCCATACTAGCGAGCTCCTACAATGAGCAGTTCTTC. It translates to CASRAILASSYNEQFF.

The V call is TRBV5-1, the J call TRBJ2-2; tentatively, D is TRBD1 (5 bases). The CDR3 covers 13 residues. CDR1 SGHRS and CDR2 YFSETQ come from the germline V gene. Trimming cost V 2 bases and J 4 bases, with 6 bases left between them. Here the CDR3 DNA reads TGCGCCAGCAGCTTTGGGGCCACCGGGGAGCTGTTTTTT. This translates into CASSFGATGELFF.